This is a list of T cell receptor beta chains from one sample in a study of cytomegalovirus exposure and HLA in healthy donors. TCRdb's copy holds only in-frame clones and misses some; the assay was immunoSEQ multiplex PCR. This sample has approximately 200,000 clones, with about 84% found just once. The sequenced sample was PBMCs. The source of these receptors is a human donor in good health. Each CDR3 is given with its conserved first and last residue. D genes are given only for firm matches. Not all rows give a size; the values are once, few, many and, for expanded clones, a class.

V	J	size	D	CDR3
TRBV11-2	TRBJ2-7	.	TRBD1	CASSRDRGYEQYF
TRBV2	TRBJ1-4	.	.	CASSPRTVQTNEKLFF
TRBV2	TRBJ1-6	.	.	CASSTMFRGSNNSPLHF
TRBV4-1	TRBJ1-1	.	.	CASSQEWNGLGTEAFF
TRBV29-1	TRBJ1-2	.	.	CSANTGQTNYDYTF
TRBV5-1	TRBJ2-3	.	.	CASVRSGLGTDTQYF
TRBV6-4	TRBJ2-2	.	.	CASSALGGKNTGELFF
TRBV19	TRBJ2-5	.	TRBD1	CASSRNRGVLVQETQYF
TRBV2	TRBJ2-1	.	TRBD2	CASSVGTSGRTYNEQFF
TRBV19	TRBJ2-1	.	TRBD2	CASTYGASGIYNEQFF
TRBV5-6	TRBJ2-2	.	TRBD2	CASSKLAGTGELFF
TRBV18	TRBJ2-1	.	.	CASSPPVRTAYNEQFF
TRBV7-2	TRBJ2-7	.	TRBD1	CASILDPGGGEQYF
TRBV15	TRBJ1-4	.	.	CATREERGRSANEKLFF
TRBV23-1	TRBJ2-3	.	TRBD2	CASSLLAGEGSSSTDTQYF
TRBV6-1	TRBJ1-5	once	.	CASSEAGGVNRIQPQHF
TRBV5-1	TRBJ2-1	.	.	CASSYDRRTYNEQFF
TRBV4-3	TRBJ2-3	.	TRBD2	CASSQEAPSGSTDTQYF
TRBV5-6	TRBJ1-2	.	TRBD1	CASSWVDREDYGYTF
TRBV5-1	TRBJ2-3	.	.	CASSFSADTQYF
TRBV12-5	TRBJ2-1	.	TRBD2	CASGLGVSGSANEQFF
TRBV10-3	TRBJ1-5	.	TRBD1	CAISEGQDGGGNQPQHF
TRBV19	TRBJ2-3	.	.	CASSMFLSVDTQYF
TRBV5-1	TRBJ2-7	.	.	CASSFLGDSHEQYF
TRBV27	TRBJ1-2	.	.	CASSPGSGGGYTF
TRBV28	TRBJ1-1	.	TRBD1	CASSLEGASTEAFF
TRBV11-2	TRBJ2-1	.	.	CASSSQGPGFIEQFF
TRBV9	TRBJ2-3	few	.	CASSVAGAEVNTQYF
TRBV25-1	TRBJ2-5	once	.	CADIFWVQETQYF
TRBV14	TRBJ1-1	once	.	CASSPERSTEAFF